Below, 27 T cell receptor beta chains from the same sample are listed, as sequenced in a study of blood T cells in healthy people across ages. PCR was performed a second time for about 7 to 11 cycles using a sample-barcoded 5' primer and a J-beta primer mix. A single record per CDR3 protein comes from TCRdb applying MiXCR to the 5' RACE reads. The table records about 1 million distinct CDR3 sequences, 40% to 55% of them present only once. Material for sequencing was blood. The source of these receptors is a woman in her sixties in good health.

The chain combines TRBV7-6 with TRBJ2-1; D unresolved. Trimming took 2 bases from V and 5 from J, leaving 10 bases between them. The CDR3 covers 14 residues. Germline V lookup: CDR1 SGHVS, CDR2 FNYEAQ. CDR3 coding DNA: TGTGCCAGCAGCTTAAAACGGAACGACAATGAGCAGTTCTTC. It encodes CASSLKRNDNEQFF.

V is TRBV3-1 and J is TRBJ2-7; 7 nucleotides match TRBD2. Unmatched junction bases numbered 5, after V lost 5 bases and J lost 1 base. Germline CDR1 reads LGHDT; CDR2 reads YNNKEL (reference sequence). This CDR3 is built from 14 residues. The DNA for the CDR3 is TGTGCCAGCAGCGAAGGGAGGGGATCCTACGAGCAGTACTTC. Its protein product is CASSEGRGSYEQYF.

The DNA of the CDR3 is TGCAGTGCTAGGGGACTAGCGGGAGTTGTGAGCGAGCAGTACTTC. Its protein is CSARGLAGVVSEQYF. The J gene is TRBJ2-7, the V gene TRBV20-1; 14 bases align to TRBD2. The V and J ends lost 3 bases and 6 bases, in that order; junction bases with no gene match: 7. Per germline, CDR1 DFQATT and CDR2 SNEGSKA (reference sequence). There are 15 residues in the CDR3.

The rearrangement uses TRBV5-1 and TRBJ1-2, with D hard to call. Per germline, CDR1 SGHRS and CDR2 YFSETQ. The V gene lost 2 bases and the J gene lost 8 bases, with 10 bases spanning the gap. The CDR3 runs to 12 residues. The chain's CDR3 is CASSFADGGYTF. The CDR3 nucleotides are TGCGCCAGCAGCTTTGCAGACGGCGGCTACACCTTC.

The table lists this clonotype with a few counts. J is TRBJ2-1 and V is TRBV5-1, with 11 bases aligning to TRBD2. V dropped 4 bases and J dropped 3; count of bases not matched to a gene: 12. Germline V gene lookup returns CDR1 SGHRS and CDR2 YFSETQ. The CDR3 loop spans 18 amino acids. CDR3 nucleotides: TGCGCCAGCAGCATCAAGGGGCTAGCGGGAGGAGGCTACAATGAGCAGTTCTTC. Its translation is CASSIKGLAGGGYNEQFF.

This clonotype was counted only a few times. The chain joins TRBV6-2 or TRBV6-3 to TRBJ1-5, with D possibly being TRBD1 (6 bases). The ends were cut back, 5 bases at V and 6 bases at J, with 17 bases in the middle. Germline V CDR1 and CDR2: MNHEY, SVGEGT. The CDR3 contains 15 residues. CDR3 loop: CASSPSTGWGQPQHF. In DNA, the CDR3 is TGTGCCAGCAGTCCCAGTACAGGGTGGGGTCAGCCCCAGCATTTT.

Turning to this clonotype: Germline and junction disagree at one end, which may indicate a read error. This chain uses TRBV20-1 with TRBJ2-1; unclear D gene. This CDR3 comprises 14 residues. CDR1 and CDR2 (germline): DFQATT, SNEGSKA (reference sequence). Here the CDR3 DNA reads TGCAGTGCTAGACCGGCGGCCTCCTACGATGAGCAGTTCTTC. It specifies CSARPAASYDEQFF.

The chain uses TRBV25-1 and TRBJ1-5; D call uncertain. This CDR3 region has 12 residues. V was pared by 5 bases and J by 8 bases, with 10 bases between. Germline V lookup: CDR1 MGHDK, CDR2 SYGVNS. Here the CDR3 reads CASSHRMEPQHF. The CDR3 coding sequence is TGTGCCAGCAGTCACCGTATGGAGCCCCAGCATTTT. The full variable domain, in which reference TRBV25-1 and TRBJ1-5 provide the parts outside the CDR3, is EADIYQTPRYLVIGTGKKITLECSQTMGHDKMYWYQQDPGMELHLIHYSYGVNSTEKGDLSSESTVSRIRTEHFPLTLESARPSHTSQYLCASSHRMEPQHFGDGTRLSIL.

The gene calls are TRBV6-1 and TRBJ2-7; 8 positions agree with TRBD1. The end of the DNA aligns better with TRBJ2-5, so the J call may be wrong. The CDR3 extends over 14 amino acids. The germline V gene encodes CDR1 MNHNS and CDR2 SASEGT. The CDR3 is CASSLRGPEETQYF. The CDR3 DNA sequence: TGTGCCAGCAGCCTCAGGGGGCCAGAAGAGACCCAGTACTTC.

For the CDR3, the DNA is TGCGCCAGCAGCTCAGATTCCCCCGGGAGCGGGCCGAACTACAATGAGCAGTTCTTC. Protein: CASSSDSPGSGPNYNEQFF. This chain joins TRBV5-1 and TRBJ2-1; D may be TRBD2 (6 bases). This CDR3 contains 19 residues. The ends were cut back, 3 bases at V and 3 bases at J, with 25 bases in the middle. The germline CDR1 and CDR2 sequences are SGHRS and YFSETQ.

CDR3 nucleotide sequence: TGTGCCAGCAGCTCACGGGTAGCGGCCTGGAGTAATGAGCAGTTCTTC. It yields the protein CASSSRVAAWSNEQFF. The chain couples TRBV9 to TRBJ2-1; the D gene is possibly TRBD2 (6 bases). This CDR3 has 16 amino acids. V was clipped by 4 bases and J by 7 bases, with 21 bases between them. Germline CDR1 and CDR2: SGDLS and YYNGEE.

This clonotype was counted once. V is TRBV12-3 or TRBV12-4 and J is TRBJ2-1; 9 bases map to TRBD1. V gave up 7 bases and J gave up 5 bases; unmatched junction bases: 9. This CDR3 is built from 15 residues. This CDR3 is CASTLQGASNNEQFF. CDR3 nucleotide sequence: TGTGCCAGCACCCTACAGGGGGCTAGCAACAATGAGCAGTTCTTC.

This clonotype has just a few counts. The chain couples TRBV3-1 to TRBJ2-7, with 10 positions matching TRBD2. The junction had 15 bases not matched to a gene; V was cut back by 1 base and J by 6 bases. The CDR3 runs 18 residues. Germline V gene data show CDR1 as LGHDT and CDR2 as YNNKEL (reference sequence). CDR3 DNA: TGTGCCAGCAGCCAAGTTAGGGATAAGTGGACTAGCGGATCCGAGCAGTACTTC. The encoded protein is CASSQVRDKWTSGSEQYF.

The chain employs TRBV5-1 and TRBJ2-7; D gene uncertain. The CDR3 extends over 14 amino acids. Germline-derived CDR1 and CDR2 are SGHRS and YFSETQ. V lost 6 bases and J 0 bases, leaving 13 bases between the germline ends. For the CDR3, the DNA is TGCGCCAGCACTGAACTCGCGAGCTCCTACGAGCAGTACTTC. This sequence encodes CASTELASSYEQYF.

The chain joins TRBV14 to TRBJ2-3; 7 nucleotides align to TRBD2. V gave up 0 bases and J gave up 8 bases; unmatched junction bases: 5. From germline, CDR1 is SGHDN and CDR2 FVKESK. The CDR3 sequence is 14 residues long. The CDR3 region is CASSQDPTSSTQYF. The CDR3 nucleotides read TGTGCCAGCAGCCAAGATCCGACTAGCTCTACGCAGTATTTT.

This chain uses TRBV10-3 with TRBJ2-1; 9 bases align to TRBD2. The J call may not be correct, given that the DNA end is closer to TRBJ2-7. CDR3 size: 18 residues. The germline V gene has CDR1 ENHRY and CDR2 SYGVKD. Written as DNA, the CDR3 is TGTGCCATCAGTGATAGGGCTAGCGGGGTCAGCTCCTACAATGAGCAGTACTTC. Translation gives CAISDRASGVSSYNEQYF.

V and J are TRBV2 and TRBJ1-4; 7 bases are shared with TRBD1. CDR3 length: 14 residues. Germline values: CDR1 SNHLY, CDR2 FYNNEI. With V trimmed by 6 bases and J by 8 bases, 9 bases remained unmatched. CDR3 in amino acids: CASRSDRAREKLFF. The CDR3 region has the DNA TGTGCCAGCAGATCCGACAGGGCCCGGGAAAAACTGTTTTTT.

The chain carries TRBV7-9 and TRBJ2-4; D may be TRBD1 (6 bases). TRBJ2-5 matches the DNA end more closely, so the J call is doubtful. Per the germline V gene, CDR1 is SEHNR and CDR2 is FQNEAQ (reference sequence). CDR3 size: 16 residues. The CDR3 DNA reads as TGTGCCAGCAGCCCTACCTTAGGGGGTCTGAAAGAGACCCAGTACTTC. It translates to CASSPTLGGLKETQYF.

The table lists this clonotype with a few counts. The chain employs TRBV7-2 and TRBJ2-7; D is unresolved. The CDR3 runs 12 residues. Germline loops: CDR1 SGHTA, CDR2 FQGNSA. Trimming took 0 bases from V and 4 from J, leaving 4 bases between them. DNA for the CDR3: TGTGCCAGCAGCTTAGCCGAGTACGAGCAGTACTTC. It specifies CASSLAEYEQYF.

CDR3 bases: TGTGCCAGCAGTGAAGCAGGGATAAGCACAGATACGCAGTATTTT. Protein product: CASSEAGISTDTQYF. The chain carries TRBV2 and TRBJ2-3; D unresolved. This CDR3 is built from 15 residues. V gave up 0 bases and J gave up 0 bases, with 7 bases separating them. CDR1 is SNHLY and CDR2 is FYNNEI in the germline V gene.

About this clonotype: A read error is possible here, since a much larger clone lies one base away. V is TRBV10-1 and J is TRBJ2-1, with TRBD2 matching over 8 bases. After removal of 4 bases from V and 7 bases from J, the junction contained 6 bases not matched to a gene. Germline-derived CDR1 and CDR2 are WNHNN and SYGVQD (reference sequence). CDR3 length equals 14 residues. The CDR3 region is CASSVELAANEQFF. In DNA form, the CDR3 reads TGCGCCAGCAGTGTAGAACTAGCGGCTAATGAGCAGTTCTTC.

This chain joins TRBV15 and TRBJ1-5; unclear D gene. Trimming cost V 1 base and J 5 bases, with 9 bases left between them. This CDR3 has 14 amino acids. The germline gives CDR1 LNHNV, CDR2 YYDKDF (reference sequence). CDR3 DNA: TGTGCCACCAGCAGAGCAATCGGCCATCAGCCCCAGCATTTT. Amino acid sequence: CATSRAIGHQPQHF.

The chain links TRBV7-9 to TRBJ1-2, with 9 bases identical to TRBD1. Looked up from germline, CDR1 is SEHNR and CDR2 is FQNEAQ (reference sequence). The CDR3 length is 13 residues. V lost 8 bases and J lost 5; bases outside the gene matches: 6. The CDR3 sequence is CASGTGPRYGYTF. The CDR3 DNA reads as TGTGCCAGCGGGACAGGGCCTAGATATGGCTACACCTTC.

V and J are TRBV11-3 and TRBJ2-7, with 8 bases identical to TRBD1. The J call may be mistaken, given a closer DNA end match to TRBJ2-5. The V gene's germline CDR1 is SGHNT and CDR2 YENEEA. The CDR3 contains 14 residues. This CDR3 is CASSDGTGLETQYF. The CDR3 DNA is TGTGCCAGCAGCGACGGGACAGGTTTAGAGACCCAGTACTTC.

The gene calls are TRBV2 and TRBJ2-5; TRBD2 aligns across 8 bases. The V gene's germline CDR1 is SNHLY and CDR2 FYNNEI. With 7 bases clipped from V and 1 base from J, the junction kept 5 bases outside the gene matches. The CDR3 has 14 amino acids. CDR3 loop: CASTGLGPQETQYF. CDR3 DNA: TGTGCCAGCACGGGACTAGGACCCCAAGAGACCCAGTACTTC.

This clonotype was counted a few times. The V call is TRBV3-1, the J call TRBJ1-1, with D unclear. Germline V lookup: CDR1 LGHDT, CDR2 YNNKEL (reference sequence). V lost 3 bases, J lost 11 bases, and 22 bases lay in between. The CDR3 runs to 15 residues. DNA for the CDR3: TGTGCCAGCAGCCATGTTGGTCCGGACTCCCCGTCGGCTTTCTTT. Its translation: CASSHVGPDSPSAFF.

The genes are TRBV4-1 and TRBJ1-2, with TRBD1 as a possible D gene (5 bases). CDR1 and CDR2 from the germline V gene are MGHRA and YSYEKL. This CDR3 spans 15 amino acids. Trimming took off 0 bases at V and 5 bases at J, with 13 bases between the two ends. The CDR3 DNA reads as TGCGCCAGCAGCCAAGATCCGAGGGGTTTATATGGCTACACCTTC. This encodes CASSQDPRGLYGYTF.